This TCR beta chain is from a study of blood T cell repertoires in COVID-19 (TCRdb year 2020). Context from the whole study: Samples covering the acute and convalescent phases of COVID-19 were provided by collaborators in the United States, Italy and Spain. The prospective study material was composed of cDNA or gDNA derived from T cells, B-cell-depleted T cells, or PBMCs. Subjects who had been exposed to COVID-19, were actively infected with it, or had recovered from it provided the deeply sampled blood TCRbeta repertoires that made up the dataset. The repertoires were made available in a free public database intended to serve as a resource for research on the immune response to SARS-CoV-2. The samples were drawn from two sources: the first 160 participants of the ongoing ImmuneRACE study, and 1,000 to 1,500 subjects contributed by 6 global collaborators. Sample metadata almost always included a de-identified subject ID, COVID-19 status, age in years and sex. Where HLA class I and class II types were available, the types were taken from metadata supplied by the sample provider, not from assay-based typing. Broader findings and caveats from the paper: How much clinical and demographic metadata was included differed by source and by participant, and the metadata was provided uncurated.

In its sample, this clone was seen once. What antigen it recognizes has not been identified. No much larger clonotype is one base removed from it; base qualities were not supplied. Collaborating institutions collected whole blood in K2EDTA tubes following their own protocols. For TCRbeta analysis, collaborators shipped samples as frozen whole blood, isolated PBMCs, or DNA extracted from either of those sample types. TCRbeta CDR3 regions were amplified from genomic DNA using the immunoSEQ Assay, a bias-controlled multiplex PCR. The source study handled its data this way. The number of nucleated cells in each sample was estimated by amplification of reference gene primers within the assay. Sequence reads were collapsed and filtered to measure the absolute abundance of every unique TCRbeta CDR3 rearrangement. For each sample, productive Simpson clonality was calculated as the square root of Simpson's diversity index across productive rearrangements. Entries here come from immuneACCESS through TCRdb and include only in-frame sequences with V and J called. Some clones fail to appear in such tables; in the studies checked, an unresolved V gene covers under half of the shortfall, and the cause of the remainder is unknown. That table supplies the V and J calls and clone size; D and trimming were determined from the DNA. Counted in this sample were roughly 78,000 clones; about 89% of them appeared once. The ten largest clonotypes hold more than 1.5% of the sample.

Spanning cysteine to phenylalanine, the CDR3 consists of 14 amino acids. CDR3 DNA is the only sequence kept; it has 42 bases, read in frame from the first base. The germline V gene (reference sequence) supplies CDR1 MNHEY and CDR2 SMNVEV. V lost 6 bases and J lost 3 bases, and the count of bases not matched to a germline gene is 4. This sequence was found in an older woman with acute or convalescent COVID-19. The material sequenced was peripheral blood. The receptor chain draws on TRBV27 and TRBJ1-5; 8 central nucleotides agree with TRBD1. Here is the DNA: TGTGCCAGCAGATTGACAGGGGTCAATCAGCCCCAGCATTTT. Protein translation: CASRLTGVNQPQHF.